Below are 28 T cell receptor beta chains sequenced from a single sample in a study of OX40 agonist ivuxolimab in advanced cancers. Repertoires were generated with immunoSEQ multiplex PCR, while TCRdb's copy carries only in-frame clones and drops some. The table has 95,000 to 100,000 clones, about 79% seen once; the top ten hold roughly 1.5%. Sequences were derived from CD4+ or CD8+ T cells sorted from blood, sampled in a trial of the OX40 agonist ivuxolimab. These receptors came from an adult with an advanced solid tumor such as melanoma, head and neck, liver or kidney cancer.

The chain recombines TRBV5-1 with TRBJ2-3, with 10 bases that match TRBD2. The germline V gene has CDR1 SGHRS and CDR2 YFSETQ. This CDR3 comprises 14 residues. The J segment lost 6 bases and the V segment lost 4 bases, leaving 5 bases of the junction unmatched. CDR3 nucleotides: TGCGCCAGCAGCCACCTAGCGGGAGAGGATACGCAGTATTTT. Residues: CASSHLAGEDTQYF.

V gene TRBV10-3 combines with J gene TRBJ1-4; D call uncertain. With 9 bases removed from V and 8 bases from J, the gap between germline ends came to 16 bases. The CDR3 runs 13 residues. Germline CDR1 ENHRY, CDR2 SYGVKD. CDR3: CAISGDPPEKLFF. The CDR3 nucleotides read TGTGCCATTTCTGGCGATCCACCCGAAAAACTGTTTTTT.

The rearrangement joins TRBV7-9 to TRBJ1-6; D may be TRBD1 (6 bases). The germline V gene has CDR1 SEHNR and CDR2 FQNEAQ (reference sequence). Trimming left V 3 bases short and J 11 bases short, with 14 bases between. This CDR3 region has 14 residues. The CDR3 sequence is CASSLVGGETPLHF. The CDR3 DNA reads as TGTGCCAGCAGCTTGGTGGGGGGCGAGACACCCCTCCACTTT.

The genes are TRBV6-6 and TRBJ1-5; tentatively, D is TRBD1 (5 bases). V was pared by 6 bases and J by 3 bases, with 12 bases between. Germline assignment: CDR1 MNHNY and CDR2 SVGAGI (reference sequence). The CDR3 has 14 residues. CDR3 protein: CASRAGGSNQPQHF. The CDR3 region has the DNA TGTGCCAGCAGGGCGGGGGGTTCCAATCAGCCCCAGCATTTT.

The chain has TRBV28 and TRBJ2-1; a possible D gene is TRBD1 (5 bases). The CDR3 is made up of 14 amino acids. The germline V gene has CDR1 MDHEN and CDR2 SYDVKM. Trimming took off 7 bases at V and 7 bases at J, with 17 bases between the two ends. Written as DNA, the CDR3 is TGTGCCAGCACCCCCCAGGGCAAGGGTAATGAGCAGTTCTTC. It codes for CASTPQGKGNEQFF.

In nucleotides, the CDR3 is TGTGCCAGCAGTGGGGAGGGGAACACTGAAGCTTTCTTT. Residues: CASSGEGNTEAFF. This chain connects TRBV28 to TRBJ1-1; D remains unclear. The germline CDR1 and CDR2 sequences are MDHEN and SYDVKM. The CDR3 consists of 13 residues. Trimming cost V 5 bases and J 1 base, with 8 bases left between them.

V gene TRBV20-1 combines with J gene TRBJ2-1; no definite D call. CDR1 is DFQATT, CDR2 SNEGSKA, per germline (reference sequence). The CDR3 has 11 amino acids. V gave up 3 bases and J gave up 11 bases, with 11 bases separating them. The CDR3 sequence is CSARLWAKQFF. CDR3 nucleotide sequence: TGCAGTGCTAGGCTCTGGGCTAAGCAGTTCTTC.

Comments on this clone: At one end the junction does not follow the germline gene, possibly because of a read error. The chain is built from TRBV7-2 and TRBJ1-3; D is perhaps TRBD1 (6 bases). Germline V gene data show CDR1 as SGHTA and CDR2 as FQGNSA. This CDR3 comprises 15 residues. CDR3 bases: TGTGCCAGCAGACCTGGACAGCACTCTGGAAACATCATATATTTT. It specifies CASRPGQHSGNIIYF. Full variable domain (remainder filled in from reference TRBV7-2 and TRBJ1-3): GAGVSQSPSNKVTEKGKDVELRCDPISGHTALYWYRQSLGQGLEFLIYFQGNSAPDKSGLPSDRFSAERTGGSVSTLTIQRTQQEDSAVYLCASRPGQHSGNIIYFGEGSWLTVV.

Remarks on this clone: Other DNA sequences of this sample code for an identical CDR3. The chain carries TRBV7-2 and TRBJ2-1, with D possibly being TRBD1 (5 bases). V shed 5 bases and J shed 4 bases, with 9 bases lying between them. CDR3 size: 13 residues. The germline CDR1 and CDR2 sequences are SGHTA and FQGNSA. CDR3 amino acids: CASSPAGYNEQFF. The CDR3 coding sequence is TGTGCCAGCAGCCCTGCAGGGTACAATGAGCAGTTCTTC.

This rearrangement joins TRBV4-1 to TRBJ1-6; D is unresolved. V was shortened by 6 bases and J by 7 bases, with 10 bases between the two germline ends. The CDR3 covers 13 residues. Per the germline V gene, CDR1 is MGHRA and CDR2 is YSYEKL. CDR3 sequence (DNA): TGCGCCAGCAGGGGAGGAGTGAATTCACCCCTCCACTTT. Amino acid sequence: CASRGGVNSPLHF.

The chain joins TRBV5-1 to TRBJ2-5; the D gene is possibly TRBD2 (5 bases). The CDR3 covers 14 residues. CDR1 SGHRS and CDR2 YFSETQ come from the germline V gene. With 4 bases removed from V and 2 bases from J, the gap between germline ends came to 12 bases. CDR3 loop: CASSPGRTQETQYF. Written as DNA, the CDR3 is TGCGCCAGCAGCCCCGGCCGGACTCAAGAGACCCAGTACTTC.

The V gene is TRBV7-2, the J gene TRBJ1-2; D not certain. CDR3 length equals 14 residues. Deletions cut 1 base from V and 2 bases from J, with 8 bases between. Germline CDR1 SGHTA, CDR2 FQGNSA. The CDR3 sequence is CASSLGWQNYGYTF. The CDR3 DNA reads as TGTGCCAGCAGCTTAGGGTGGCAAAACTATGGCTACACCTTC.

This rearrangement joins TRBV18 to TRBJ2-7; D assignment may be TRBD1 or TRBD2 (5 bases each). Germline CDR1 is KGHSH and CDR2 is LQKENI. The CDR3 spans 14 residues. V was cut by 3 bases and J by 3 bases, with 12 bases left in between. The CDR3 loop reads CASSPGDGFYEQYF. In nucleotides, the CDR3 is TGTGCCAGCTCACCGGGGGACGGTTTCTACGAGCAGTACTTC.

This clone was recorded only once. The chain joins TRBV19 to TRBJ2-3; D perhaps matches TRBD1 (5 bases). CDR1 and CDR2 from the germline V gene are LNHDA and SQIVND (reference sequence). CDR3 length equals 14 residues. V lost 4 bases and J 0 bases, leaving 8 bases between the germline ends. The CDR3: CASSKWGSTDTQYF. The CDR3 region has the DNA TGTGCCAGTAGTAAGTGGGGCAGCACAGATACGCAGTATTTT.

Only a few counts were recorded for this clone. The chain links TRBV6-6 to TRBJ1-6; D unresolved. Between the trimmed V and J ends, which lost 6 bases and 10 bases, there was a span of 19 bases. Germline CDR1 and CDR2: MNHNY and SVGAGI (reference sequence). CDR3 size: 15 residues. CDR3 residues: CASSPNAGGLSPLHF. The CDR3 region has the DNA TGTGCCAGCAGCCCCAATGCCGGAGGTTTATCACCCCTCCACTTT.

The chain employs TRBV29-1 and TRBJ1-1; no clear D gene. This CDR3 region has 12 residues. The germline V gene encodes CDR1 SQVTM and CDR2 ANQGSEA. Trimming took off 4 bases at V and 1 base at J, with 7 bases between the two ends. The CDR3 nucleotides read TGCAGCGTTGCTCGGGGGAACACTGAAGCTTTCTTT. Residues: CSVARGNTEAFF.

CDR3 loop: CAWSVLAGRGETQYF. DNA for the CDR3: TGTGCCTGGAGTGTACTAGCGGGACGTGGTGAGACCCAGTACTTC. The chain couples TRBV30 to TRBJ2-5, with 10 bases matching TRBD2. This CDR3 is built from 15 residues. Germline CDR1 is GTSNPN and CDR2 is SVGIG (reference sequence). With V trimmed by 0 bases and J by 5 bases, 6 bases remained unmatched.

This clone has a handful of counts. The rearrangement links TRBV7-2 to TRBJ1-5, with 8 bases identical to TRBD1. There are 13 residues in the CDR3. The V segment lost 5 bases and the J segment 7 bases; nucleotides outside the gene matches: 4. Germline values: CDR1 SGHTA, CDR2 FQGNSA. In nucleotides, the CDR3 is TGTGCCAGCAGCCAGGACAGGGCGCAGCCCCAGCATTTT. It translates to CASSQDRAQPQHF.

The V gene is TRBV7-9, the J gene TRBJ1-5; maybe TRBD1 (5 bases). The V gene lost 1 base and the J gene lost 2 bases, with 15 bases spanning the gap. The CDR3 runs to 17 residues. Germline V CDR1 and CDR2: SEHNR, FQNEAQ (reference sequence). CDR3 DNA sequence: TGTGCCAGCAGCTTAGACCAGGGAGGAGGTGGCAATCAGCCCCAGCATTTT. Translated: CASSLDQGGGGNQPQHF.

The J gene is TRBJ2-3, the V gene TRBV19, with 11 bases fitting TRBD2. Germline V gene data show CDR1 as LNHDA and CDR2 as SQIVND (reference sequence). CDR3 length equals 14 residues. Trimming at V came to 4 bases and at J to 7 bases, leaving 4 bases not matched to a gene. The CDR3 DNA follows: TGTGCCAGTAGTAGTAGCGGGGGGGTTTATACGCAGTATTTT. Protein product: CASSSSGGVYTQYF. The whole variable domain, remainder taken from reference TRBV19 and TRBJ2-3, is DGGITQSPKYLFRKEGQNVTLSCEQNLNHDAMYWYRQDPGQGLRLIYYSQIVNDFQKGDIAEGYSVSREKKESFPLTVTSAQKNPTAFYLCASSSSGGVYTQYFGPGTRLTVL.

V gene TRBV7-2 combines with J gene TRBJ1-1, with TRBD1 matching over 7 bases. Germline V lookup: CDR1 SGHTA, CDR2 FQGNSA. The CDR3 is made up of 15 amino acids. With V trimmed by 5 bases and J by 1 base, 7 bases remained unmatched. The CDR3 sequence: CASSTRQGPNTEAFF. CDR3 sequence (DNA): TGTGCCAGCAGCACCCGACAGGGACCGAACACTGAAGCTTTCTTT.

This clone was seen a single time. The chain joins TRBV6-1 to TRBJ1-5, with unresolved D. This CDR3 has 14 residues. V shed 3 bases and J shed 6 bases, with 12 bases lying between them. Germline CDR1 MNHNS, CDR2 SASEGT. CDR3 sequence reads: CASSDRQVGQPQHF. CDR3 coding DNA: TGTGCCAGCAGTGACAGGCAGGTTGGTCAGCCCCAGCATTTT.

V gene TRBV7-2 combines with J gene TRBJ1-2, with D hard to call. This CDR3 is built from 15 residues. V lost 5 bases and J 1 base, leaving 14 bases between the germline ends. Germline V gives CDR1 SGHTA, CDR2 FQGNSA. The CDR3 DNA reads as TGTGCCAGCAGCCTCGGACCCAGTCGTAACTATGGCTACACCTTC. It yields the protein CASSLGPSRNYGYTF.

The chain links TRBV6-1 to TRBJ1-4, with D perhaps TRBD1 (5 bases). The CDR3 covers 15 residues. The V gene lost 7 bases and the J gene lost 4 bases, with 16 bases spanning the gap. Germline V CDR1 and CDR2: MNHNS, SASEGT. The CDR3 bases are TGTGCCAGCATCCCTAGGGCAGGGTTTAATGAAAAACTGTTTTTT. Translated: CASIPRAGFNEKLFF.

The chain couples TRBV7-9 to TRBJ1-5, with a tentative D call TRBD1 (6 bases). The V gene lost 0 bases and the J gene lost 1 base, with 7 bases spanning the gap. Germline V gene lookup returns CDR1 SEHNR and CDR2 FQNEAQ (reference sequence). The CDR3 is 15 residues long. The CDR3 DNA is TGTGCCAGCAGCTTAGCAGGGGGAAGCAATCAGCCCCAGCATTTT. Translating gives CASSLAGGSNQPQHF.

The sample holds one count of this clone. J is TRBJ2-2 and V is TRBV5-6; D may be TRBD1 or TRBD2 (5 bases each). The CDR3 contains 17 residues. Trimming took 1 base from V and 7 from J, leaving 20 bases between them. Germline V lookup: CDR1 SGHDT, CDR2 YYEEEE. The DNA for the CDR3 is TGTGCCAGCAGCTTGCGAAGGTCGGGGCTCCCCGGCGGGGAGCTGTTTTTT. It codes for CASSLRRSGLPGGELFF.

The chain recombines TRBV4-1 with TRBJ2-3; 11 nucleotides align to TRBD2. Germline values: CDR1 MGHRA, CDR2 YSYEKL. The CDR3 loop spans 16 amino acids. Trimming at V came to 3 bases and at J to 6 bases, leaving 8 bases not matched to a gene. The CDR3 bases are TGCGCCAGCAGCCAGTCTTTAGCGGGGGGGTACGATACGCAGTATTTT. Amino acids: CASSQSLAGGYDTQYF.

The chain links TRBV28 to TRBJ1-4; the D gene is possibly TRBD1 (5 bases). CDR3 length equals 13 residues. Germline-derived CDR1 and CDR2 are MDHEN and SYDVKM. Trimming pared 6 bases from V and 4 bases from J, leaving 9 bases between. The CDR3 nucleotides are TGTGCCAGCAGAAGACAGATTAATGAAAAACTGTTTTTT. The encoded protein is CASRRQINEKLFF. The whole variable domain, filled in from reference TRBV28 and TRBJ1-4, reads DVKVTQSSRYLVKRTGEKVFLECVQDMDHENMFWYRQDPGLGLRLIYFSYDVKMKEKGDIPEGYSVSREKKERFSLILESASTNQTSMYLCASRRQINEKLFFGSGTQLSVL.